This T cell receptor (beta chain) was identified in a study of blood T cells in healthy people across ages. Study-level findings and limits: The study found more naive CD4+ cells and higher diversity in long-lived than aged donors.

V lost 1 base and J lost 7; bases outside the gene matches: 4. This CDR3 is built from 14 residues. The germline V gene encodes CDR1 DFQATT and CDR2 SNEGSKA (reference sequence). Together with a sample-barcoded 5' primer, a J-beta primer mix was included in a second PCR lasting about 7 to 12 cycles. TCRdb re-derived calls from the 5' RACE reads in MiXCR, one entry per CDR3 protein. Among 1.2 million to 1.5 million distinct CDR3 sequences listed, roughly 60% were seen once. As concerns this clonotype: Its antigen remains unidentified.

The sample taken for sequencing was blood. The TCR sequence derives from a man aged 18 to 30 in good health. This sequence joins TRBV20-1 and TRBJ1-6, with 7 positions matching TRBD1. The CDR3 protein is CSARVPGGNSPLHF. In DNA, the CDR3 is TGCAGTGCTAGAGTCCCAGGGGGGAATTCACCCCTCCACTTT.